This TCR beta chain was profiled in a study of T-cell memory formation after mild COVID-19. Study-level findings and limits: Those CD4+ clones that contracted were mainly in CM and EM (CD8+ ones in EMRA).

This clonotype has more than one count but fewer than ten. Its target is not known. Constant-segment-primed 5'RACE gave TCR alpha and TCR beta cDNA libraries with sample barcodes and UMIs. TCRdb fed the 5' RACE reads into MiXCR, producing one record per CDR3 protein. The sample records roughly 400,000 distinct CDR3 sequences, 15% to 20% being singletons. J was trimmed by 8 bases and V by 6 bases; bases with no gene match: 16. There are 15 residues in the CDR3. Germline V gene sequence: CDR1 SQVTM, CDR2 ANQGSEA. The sample was PBMCs or a T cell subset sorted from them (not recorded which). The TCR originated in a man between 18 and 29 years old who had mild COVID-19 (a few samples of this study predate the infection). Cell type and time point are not known. The V and J genes are TRBV29-1 and TRBJ2-1, with TRBD2 identical over 7 bases. CDR3 in amino acids: CSVIRTGGPGDEQFF. The CDR3 nucleotides are TGCAGCGTCATCAGAACGGGGGGACCTGGGGATGAGCAGTTCTTC.